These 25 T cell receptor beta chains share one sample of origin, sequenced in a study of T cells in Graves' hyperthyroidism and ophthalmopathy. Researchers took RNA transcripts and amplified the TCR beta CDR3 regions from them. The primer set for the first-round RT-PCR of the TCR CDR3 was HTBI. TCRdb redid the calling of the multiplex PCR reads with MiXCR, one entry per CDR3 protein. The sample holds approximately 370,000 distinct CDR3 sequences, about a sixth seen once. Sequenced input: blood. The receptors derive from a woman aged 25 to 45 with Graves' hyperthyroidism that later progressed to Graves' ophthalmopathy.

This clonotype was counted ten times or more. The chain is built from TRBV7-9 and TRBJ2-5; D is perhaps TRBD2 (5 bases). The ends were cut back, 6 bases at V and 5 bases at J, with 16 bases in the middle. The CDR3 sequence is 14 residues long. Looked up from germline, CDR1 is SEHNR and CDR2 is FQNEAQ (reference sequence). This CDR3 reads CASRSLRASETQYF. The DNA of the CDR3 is TGTGCCAGCAGGTCATTGAGGGCTTCGGAGACCCAGTACTTC.

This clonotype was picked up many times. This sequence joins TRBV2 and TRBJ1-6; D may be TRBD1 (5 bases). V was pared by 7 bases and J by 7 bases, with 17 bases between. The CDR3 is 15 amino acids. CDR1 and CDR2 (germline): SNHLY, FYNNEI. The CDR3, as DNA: TGTGCCAGCACCCGGTCCGGGACCCAGAATTCACCCCTCCACTTT. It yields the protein CASTRSGTQNSPLHF.

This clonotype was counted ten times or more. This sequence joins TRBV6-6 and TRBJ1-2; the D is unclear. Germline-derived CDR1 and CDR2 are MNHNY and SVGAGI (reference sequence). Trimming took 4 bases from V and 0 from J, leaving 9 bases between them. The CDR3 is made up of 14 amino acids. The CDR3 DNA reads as TGTGCCAGCAGTTCCCCCCCGGCTAACTATGGCTACACCTTC. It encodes CASSSPPANYGYTF.

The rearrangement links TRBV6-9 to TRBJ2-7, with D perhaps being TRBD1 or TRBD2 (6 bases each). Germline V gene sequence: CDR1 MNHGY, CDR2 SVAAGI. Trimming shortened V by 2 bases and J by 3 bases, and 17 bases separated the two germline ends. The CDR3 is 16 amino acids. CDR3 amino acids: CASSYSRAGQGYEQYF. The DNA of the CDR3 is TGTGCCAGCAGTTATAGTCGCGCGGGACAAGGCTACGAGCAGTACTTC.

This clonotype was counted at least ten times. The CDR3 protein is CASSIGRTNNEQFF. CDR3 nucleotide sequence: TGCGCCAGCTCCATCGGTCGGACGAACAATGAGCAGTTCTTC. The chain joins TRBV5-1 to TRBJ2-1; D is undetermined. Germline V CDR1 and CDR2: SGHRS, YFSETQ. Trimming took off 7 bases at V and 5 bases at J, with 16 bases between the two ends. The CDR3 consists of 14 residues.

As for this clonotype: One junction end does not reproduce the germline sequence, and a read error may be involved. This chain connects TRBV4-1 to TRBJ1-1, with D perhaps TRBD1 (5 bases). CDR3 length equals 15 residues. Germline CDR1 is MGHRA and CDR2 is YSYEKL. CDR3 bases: TGCGCCGGCAGCCAAGAACCCGGGGCGGGCACTGAAGCTTTCTTT. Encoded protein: CAGSQEPGAGTEAFF.

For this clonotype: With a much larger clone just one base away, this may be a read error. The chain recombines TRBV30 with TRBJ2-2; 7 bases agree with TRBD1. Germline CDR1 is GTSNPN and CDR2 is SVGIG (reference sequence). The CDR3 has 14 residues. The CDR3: CARSVQGNTEELFF. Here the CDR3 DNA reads TGTGCCCGGAGTGTACAGGGGAACACCGAGGAGCTGTTTTTT.

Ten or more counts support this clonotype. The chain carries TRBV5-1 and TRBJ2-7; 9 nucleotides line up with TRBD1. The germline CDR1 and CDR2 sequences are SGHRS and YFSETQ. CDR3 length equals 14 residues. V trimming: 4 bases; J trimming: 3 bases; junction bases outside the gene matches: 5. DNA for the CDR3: TGCGCCAGCAGCCATGGGACAGGGATCTACGAGCAGTACTTC. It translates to CASSHGTGIYEQYF.

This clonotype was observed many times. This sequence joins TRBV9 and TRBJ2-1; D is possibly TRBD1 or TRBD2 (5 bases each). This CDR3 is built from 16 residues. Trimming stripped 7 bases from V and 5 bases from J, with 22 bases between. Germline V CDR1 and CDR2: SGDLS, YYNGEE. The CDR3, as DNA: TGTGCCAGCTCAAAGGGGAGCATTACAACTGACAATGAGCAGTTCTTC. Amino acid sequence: CASSKGSITTDNEQFF.

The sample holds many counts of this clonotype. The CDR3 protein is CASSRTGTGGYEQYF. CDR3 DNA sequence: TGTGCCAGCAGTCGAACCGGGACAGGAGGTTACGAGCAGTACTTC. This rearrangement joins TRBV27 to TRBJ2-7; 8 bases map to TRBD1. The CDR3 spans 15 residues. CDR1 is MNHEY, CDR2 SMNVEV, per germline (reference sequence). J was trimmed by 4 bases and V by 5 bases; bases with no gene match: 10.

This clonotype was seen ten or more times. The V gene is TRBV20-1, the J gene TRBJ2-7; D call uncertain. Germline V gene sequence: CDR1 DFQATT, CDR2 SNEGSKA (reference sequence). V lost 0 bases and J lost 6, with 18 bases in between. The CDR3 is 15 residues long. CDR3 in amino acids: CSARESFRLGAEQYF. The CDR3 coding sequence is TGCAGTGCTAGAGAAAGTTTCAGGTTGGGCGCCGAGCAGTACTTC.

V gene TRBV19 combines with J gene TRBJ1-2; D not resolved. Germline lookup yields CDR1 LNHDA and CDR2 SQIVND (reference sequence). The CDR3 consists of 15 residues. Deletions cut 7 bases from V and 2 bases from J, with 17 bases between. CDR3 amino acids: CASKRYPRGNYGYTF. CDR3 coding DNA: TGTGCCAGTAAGAGGTACCCGCGGGGAAACTATGGCTACACCTTC. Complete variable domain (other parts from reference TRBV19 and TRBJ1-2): DGGITQSPKYLFRKEGQNVTLSCEQNLNHDAMYWYRQDPGQGLRLIYYSQIVNDFQKGDIAEGYSVSREKKESFPLTVTSAQKNPTAFYLCASKRYPRGNYGYTFGSGTRLTVV.

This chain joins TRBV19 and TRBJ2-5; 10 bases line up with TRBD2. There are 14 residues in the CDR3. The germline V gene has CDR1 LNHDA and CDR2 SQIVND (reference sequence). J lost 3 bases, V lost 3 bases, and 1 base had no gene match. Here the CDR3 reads CASSILAGEETQYF. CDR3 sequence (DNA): TGTGCCAGTAGTATCCTAGCGGGGGAAGAGACCCAGTACTTC.

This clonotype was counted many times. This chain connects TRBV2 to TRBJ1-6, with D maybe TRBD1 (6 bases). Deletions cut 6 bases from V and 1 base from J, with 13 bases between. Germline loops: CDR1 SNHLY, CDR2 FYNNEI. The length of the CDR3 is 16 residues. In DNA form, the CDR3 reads TGTGCCAGCAGGGTATCCACAGGGTCCTATAATTCACCCCTCCACTTT. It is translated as CASRVSTGSYNSPLHF.

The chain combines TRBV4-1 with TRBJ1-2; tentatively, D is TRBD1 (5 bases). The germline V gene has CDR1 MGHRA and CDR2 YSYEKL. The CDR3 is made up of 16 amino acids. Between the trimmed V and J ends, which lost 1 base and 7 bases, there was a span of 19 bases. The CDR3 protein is CASSQGWGRGVAGYTF. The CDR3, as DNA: TGCGCCAGCAGCCAAGGTTGGGGCCGGGGGGTCGCTGGCTACACCTTC.

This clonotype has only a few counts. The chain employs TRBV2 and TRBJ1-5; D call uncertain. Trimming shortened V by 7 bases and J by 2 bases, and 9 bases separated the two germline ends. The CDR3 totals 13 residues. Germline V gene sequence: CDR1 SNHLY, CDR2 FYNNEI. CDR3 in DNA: TGTGCCAGCACTCCCATGCGCAATCAGCCCCAGCATTTT. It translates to CASTPMRNQPQHF. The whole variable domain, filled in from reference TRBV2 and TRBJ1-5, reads EPEVTQTPSHQVTQMGQEVILRCVPISNHLYFYWYRQILGQKVEFLVSFYNNEISEKSEIFDDQFSVERPDGSNFTLKIRSTKLEDSAMYFCASTPMRNQPQHFGDGTRLSIL.

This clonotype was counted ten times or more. CDR3 amino acids: CASSNRDFTEAFF. The CDR3 nucleotides are TGTGCCAGCAGCAACAGGGATTTCACTGAAGCTTTCTTT. The rearrangement uses TRBV3-1 and TRBJ1-1; D is possibly TRBD1 (6 bases). CDR3 length: 13 residues. CDR1 and CDR2 from the germline V gene are LGHDT and YNNKEL (reference sequence). Trimming pared 5 bases from V and 4 bases from J, leaving 11 bases between.

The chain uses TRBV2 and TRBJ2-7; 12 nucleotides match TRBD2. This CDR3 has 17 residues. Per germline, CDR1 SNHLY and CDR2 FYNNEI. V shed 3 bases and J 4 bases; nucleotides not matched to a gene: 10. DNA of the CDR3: TGTGCCAGCAGTGATGCCCGGACTAGCGGGAAGATTTACGAGCAGTACTTC. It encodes CASSDARTSGKIYEQYF.

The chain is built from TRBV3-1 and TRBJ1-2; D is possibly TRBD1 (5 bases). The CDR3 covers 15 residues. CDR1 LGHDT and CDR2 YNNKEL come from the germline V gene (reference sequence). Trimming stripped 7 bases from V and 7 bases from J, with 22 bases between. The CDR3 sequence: CASTPAGVGSFGYTF. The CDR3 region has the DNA TGTGCCAGCACCCCCGCGGGGGTCGGGTCCTTTGGCTACACCTTC.

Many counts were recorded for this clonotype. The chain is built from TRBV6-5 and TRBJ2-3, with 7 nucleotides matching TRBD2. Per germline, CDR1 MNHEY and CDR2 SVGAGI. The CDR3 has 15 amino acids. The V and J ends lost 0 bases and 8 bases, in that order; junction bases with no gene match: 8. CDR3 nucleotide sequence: TGTGCCAGCAGTTACTCAGCGGGGTCGTGGGGTACGCAGTATTTT. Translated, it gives CASSYSAGSWGTQYF.

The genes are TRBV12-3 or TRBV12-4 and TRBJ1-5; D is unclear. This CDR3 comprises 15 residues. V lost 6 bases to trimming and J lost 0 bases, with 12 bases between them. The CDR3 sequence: CASSQRFGSNQPQHF. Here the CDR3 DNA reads TGTGCCAGCAGCCAGCGGTTCGGTAGCAATCAGCCCCAGCATTTT.

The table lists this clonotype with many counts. CDR3 in DNA: TGTGCCAGCAGCCATTTGGGGGGCGGAAACGAAGGGCAGTTCTTC. Its translation is CASSHLGGGNEGQFF. The V and J genes are TRBV7-8 and TRBJ2-1; perhaps D is TRBD1 or TRBD2 (6 bases each). The V end lost 5 bases, the J end lost 12 bases, and 23 bases lay between the germline ends. Germline V lookup: CDR1 SGHVS, CDR2 FQNEAQ. This CDR3 is 15 amino acids long.

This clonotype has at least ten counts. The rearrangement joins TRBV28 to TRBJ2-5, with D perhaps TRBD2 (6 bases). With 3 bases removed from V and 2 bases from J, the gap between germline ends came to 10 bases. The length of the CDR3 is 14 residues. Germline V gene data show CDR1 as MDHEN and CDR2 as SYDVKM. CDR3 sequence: CASSFDRGQETQYF. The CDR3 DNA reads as TGTGCCAGCAGTTTTGACCGGGGGCAAGAGACCCAGTACTTC.

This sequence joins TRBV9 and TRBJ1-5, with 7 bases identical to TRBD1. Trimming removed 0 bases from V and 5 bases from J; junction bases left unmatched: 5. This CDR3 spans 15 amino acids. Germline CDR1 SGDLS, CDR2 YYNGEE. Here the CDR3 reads CASSVGFRGHQPQHF. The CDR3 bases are TGTGCCAGCAGCGTAGGATTTAGGGGGCATCAGCCCCAGCATTTT.

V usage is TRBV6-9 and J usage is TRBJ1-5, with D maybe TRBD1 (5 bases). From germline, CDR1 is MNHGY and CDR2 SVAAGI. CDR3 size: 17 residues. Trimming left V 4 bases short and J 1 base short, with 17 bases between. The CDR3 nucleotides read TGTGCCAGCAGTTCTCAGACAGTTCTTTTCAGCAATCAGCCCCAGCATTTT. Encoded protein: CASSSQTVLFSNQPQHF.